The clone carrying this T cell receptor beta chain came up once. Trimming cost V 5 bases and J 4 bases, with 12 bases left between them. The CDR3 is made up of 14 amino acids. Germline-derived CDR1 and CDR2 are SGHVS and FQNEAQ. This sample is drawn from a study of T cell changes during pregnancy in multiple sclerosis. This table comes from immunoSEQ multiplex PCR, and its TCRdb copy is limited to in-frame clones, with some not included. The sample lists tens of thousands of clones; 80% to 95% were seen once. Sample: peripheral blood, taken in the second trimester of pregnancy. The V call is TRBV7-8, the J call TRBJ2-1; D possibly corresponds to TRBD1 (6 bases). This clonotype was obtained from a female donor in good health, enrolled as a control in a pregnancy study. CDR3 sequence (DNA): TGTGCCAGCAGCCCCGGGACACCGTACAATGAGCAGTTCTTC. Translated: CASSPGTPYNEQFF.